Presented here are 11 T cell receptor beta chains from one specimen sequenced in a study of regulatory and conventional T cells in breast cancer. TCRdb reprocessed the PCR reads via MiXCR and lists one record per CDR3 protein. The data show 9,000 to 13,000 distinct CDR3 sequences, roughly 36% seen once. Material for sequencing was conventional T cells from blood. The receptor set was obtained from a male donor in good health.

The V and J genes are TRBV6-5 and TRBJ1-4, with D hard to call. Between the trimmed V and J ends, which lost 0 bases and 5 bases, there was a span of 10 bases. The germline V gene encodes CDR1 MNHEY and CDR2 SVGAGI. CDR3 length equals 15 residues. This CDR3 reads CASSYSMGENEKLFF. As DNA, the CDR3 is TGTGCCAGCAGTTACTCGATGGGTGAAAATGAAAAACTGTTTTTT.

The chain carries TRBV6-1 and TRBJ1-5; D call uncertain. Germline V lookup: CDR1 MNHNS, CDR2 SASEGT. V was cut by 1 base and J by 4 bases, with 11 bases left in between. This CDR3 is built from 15 residues. CDR3 loop: CASSEGLARNQPQHF. The DNA of the CDR3 is TGTGCCAGCAGTGAAGGCCTAGCGAGGAATCAGCCCCAGCATTTT.

This chain connects TRBV5-1 to TRBJ2-1, with 9 bases fitting TRBD1. Trimming took 2 bases from V and 9 from J; bases not matched to a gene: 3. The germline V gene encodes CDR1 SGHRS and CDR2 YFSETQ. The CDR3 consists of 13 residues. The CDR3 DNA sequence: TGCGCCAGCAGCTTAACAGGGGGCGTTGAGCAGTTCTTC. Amino acids: CASSLTGGVEQFF.

The chain is built from TRBV29-1 and TRBJ2-7, with D unresolved. CDR1 is SQVTM, CDR2 ANQGSEA, per germline. The CDR3 extends over 10 amino acids. Trimming removed 3 bases at V and 6 bases at J, with 6 bases between. The CDR3 region has the DNA TGCAGCGTTGATGAACCCGAGCAGTACTTC. Amino acids: CSVDEPEQYF.

By share of the sample, this clonotype is medium-sized. The CDR3 loop reads CSAAGHFSGANVLTF. CDR3 DNA sequence: TGCAGTGCAGCGGGACACTTCTCTGGGGCCAACGTCCTGACTTTC. V usage is TRBV20-1 and J usage is TRBJ2-6; TRBD2 is a possible D gene (7 bases). V was cut by 6 bases and J by 0 bases, with 12 bases left in between. The CDR3 is 15 amino acids. The germline V gene has CDR1 DFQATT and CDR2 SNEGSKA (reference sequence).

Remarks on this clonotype: It may be a read error: a sequence one base away is much more abundant. J is TRBJ1-2 and V is TRBV28; D gene unclear. The CDR3 totals 13 residues. Germline lookup yields CDR1 MDHEN and CDR2 SYDVKM. The CDR3 DNA reads TGTGTCAGCAGTTTGGATCCTAACTATGGCTACACCTTC. As protein: CVSSLDPNYGYTF.

The chain links TRBV4-1 to TRBJ2-4, with 8 bases fitting TRBD1. The CDR3 covers 19 residues. CDR1 is MGHRA and CDR2 is YSYEKL in the germline V gene. The trim removed 0 bases at V and 1 base at J, leaving 11 bases unmatched. The CDR3 is CASSQDGTGYFTAKNIQYF. For the CDR3, the DNA is TGCGCCAGCAGCCAAGATGGGACAGGCTATTTCACGGCCAAAAACATTCAGTACTTC.

This rearrangement joins TRBV11-2 to TRBJ2-3, with no clear D. CDR3 size: 14 residues. Trimming removed 5 bases at V and 3 bases at J, with 12 bases between. Germline CDR1 SGHAT, CDR2 FQNNGV. The DNA of the CDR3 is TGTGCCAGCAGCCCCGATAGAGGAACAGATACGCAGTATTTT. It translates to CASSPDRGTDTQYF.

Within the sample, this clonotype is medium-sized. V is TRBV4-2 and J is TRBJ1-6; D is ambiguous. The CDR3 is made up of 13 amino acids. Germline values: CDR1 LGHNA, CDR2 YNFKEQ. V lost 1 base to trimming and J lost 10 bases, with 8 bases between them. The DNA of the CDR3 is TGTGCCAGCAGCCAAGGTTATCGATCACCCCTCCACTTT. Protein: CASSQGYRSPLHF.

This chain uses TRBV7-9 with TRBJ2-3; the D gene is possibly TRBD1 (5 bases). CDR1 and CDR2 (germline): SEHNR, FQNEAQ (reference sequence). CDR3 size: 15 residues. Trimming left V 1 base short and J 2 bases short, with 10 bases between. CDR3 DNA sequence: TGTGCCAGCAGCTTAGGGGCAGGGCCCACAGATACGCAGTATTTT. Its protein product is CASSLGAGPTDTQYF. Looking up the rest from reference TRBV7-9 and TRBJ2-3 gives the full variable domain: DTGVSQNPRHKITKRGQNVTFRCDPISEHNRLYWYRQTLGQGPEFLTYFQNEAQLEKSRLLSDRFSAERPKGSFSTLEIQRTEQGDSAMYLCASSLGAGPTDTQYFGPGTRLTVL.

This clonotype counts as medium-sized. CDR3 nucleotide sequence: TGCGCCAGCGGAGGCCTAGGCTATGGCTACACCTTC. It yields the protein CASGGLGYGYTF. The rearrangement joins TRBV10-2 to TRBJ1-2; unclear D gene. Trimming removed 8 bases from V and 4 bases from J, with 11 bases in between. The CDR3 covers 12 residues. Germline V gene sequence: CDR1 WSHSY, CDR2 SAAADI.